This entry features one T cell receptor beta chain sequence. What antigen it recognizes has not been identified. Qualities for individual bases were not recorded, and no much larger clone is one base off. This entry is derived from a study of T cells in localized non-small cell lung cancer (dated by TCRdb to the early 2020s). For context, the study as a whole: T cell repertoires of about 240 early-stage NSCLC patients were analyzed, with tumors being compared against uninvolved tumor-adjacent lungs. The cohort was made up of some 240 treatment-naive NSCLC patients whose localized lung tumors had been resected. A mean age of about 66 years was recorded for the NSCLC patients, of whom roughly 130 were male and 95 to 110 were female. Study-wide findings and limitations: Because of the exploratory design, TCR variables were selected using unadjusted p-values without false-discovery rate correction. Higher T cell density in blood was associated with longer overall survival, whereas higher clonality in adjacent lung was associated with shorter survival. Of the top 100 tumor clones, a median of roughly 56 were detected in paired uninvolved adjacent lung; approximately 28 were also among that lung's top 100. Because multi-region sequencing of the tumors was not done, intratumor heterogeneity could not be ruled out. Uninvolved tumor-adjacent lung showed the highest T cell clonality, higher than tumor, which suggests more focused antigenic responses in the adjacent lung.

TCR beta CDR3 regions were sequenced from DNA using the immunoSEQ Assay. Processing in the source paper ran as follows. To compute T cell density, TCR beta template counts were normalized to usable DNA, which was estimated by amplifying housekeeping genes. Richness was estimated using the preseqR package, with extrapolation to 400,000 templates for PBMC samples and to 120,000 templates for tissue samples. Clonality was defined as one minus Pielou's evenness. Differential abundance testing on productive amino-acid clonotypes, with a minimum total count of 5 and an alpha of 0.1, was used to identify tissue-enriched TCRs. Repertoire overlap between compartments was quantified with the Jaccard Index and Morisita Overlap Index. GLIPH grouped TCR beta CDR3s together with public tetramer-defined viral CDR3s, and a viral motif had to include at least three viral sequences and also show V-gene enrichment. TCRdb provides this immuneACCESS table in a form limited to in-frame rearrangements. Some clones are lacking; in checked studies, under half of them reflect an unresolved V gene, and why the rest are absent is not known. V, J and clone size were drawn from that table, and D and trimming were deduced from the DNA. Present in this sample are tens of thousands of clones, roughly 86% of which were seen just once. Clones ranked in the top ten supply roughly 13% of the sample.

At diagnosis, peripheral blood, uninvolved tumor-adjacent lung and tumor were collected and stored as a combination of fresh-frozen and FFPE material. For TCR repertoire profiling, blood samples were analyzed as peripheral blood mononuclear cells. This clonotype originated in a female donor aged 60 or older with stage I lung adenocarcinoma. This material consisted of peripheral blood, taken before any cancer treatment.

Here the CDR3 is given as CASSLETGANEQYF. DNA sequence: TGCGCCAGCAGCTTGGAGACAGGGGCAAACGAGCAGTACTTC. The chain is encoded by TRBV5-1 joined to TRBJ2-7, and TRBD1 aligns with 8 junction nucleotides. Ends trimmed: V by 0 bases, J by 5 bases; bases unmatched to a gene: 4. The CDR3 covers 14 residues, taking in both the cysteine and the phenylalanine. Only the CDR3 portion is preserved as DNA: 42 bases, with reading frame beginning at the first base. The germline V gene yields SGHRS for CDR1 and YFSETQ for CDR2.